This T cell receptor beta chain was obtained from a study of T-cell reconstitution after alpha-beta-depleted transplantation in children. In germline, CDR1 is KGHDR, CDR2 SFDVKD. This CDR3 has 17 residues. The V and J ends lost 0 bases and 1 base, in that order; junction bases with no gene match: 4. Preparation of the TCRbeta library was carried out with unique molecular identifiers. MiXCR was run by TCRdb on the PCR reads, yielding one entry per CDR3 protein. The data show hundreds of thousands of distinct CDR3 sequences, about 10% seen once. J is TRBJ2-2 and V is TRBV24-1; 7 bases agree with TRBD1. Source: PBMCs from the stem cell graft donor, taken from the stem cell graft. This TCR derives from a human donor who donated a stem cell graft to a child with acute myeloid leukemia. CDR3: CATSDLRTGGNTGELFF. The CDR3 DNA reads as TGTGCCACCAGTGATTTGAGGACAGGCGGGAACACCGGGGAGCTGTTTTTT.